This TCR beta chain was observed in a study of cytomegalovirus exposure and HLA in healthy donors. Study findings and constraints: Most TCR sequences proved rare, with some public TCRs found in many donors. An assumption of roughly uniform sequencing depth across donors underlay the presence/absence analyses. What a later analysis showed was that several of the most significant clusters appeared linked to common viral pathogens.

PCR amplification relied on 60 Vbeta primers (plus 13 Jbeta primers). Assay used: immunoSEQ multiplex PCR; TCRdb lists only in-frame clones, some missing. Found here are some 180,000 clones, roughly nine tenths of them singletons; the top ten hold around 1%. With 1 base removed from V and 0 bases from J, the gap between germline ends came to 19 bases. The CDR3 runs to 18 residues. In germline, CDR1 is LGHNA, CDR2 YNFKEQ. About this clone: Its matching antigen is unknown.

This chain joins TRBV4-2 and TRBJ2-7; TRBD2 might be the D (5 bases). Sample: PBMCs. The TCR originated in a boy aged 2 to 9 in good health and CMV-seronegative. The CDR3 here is CASSQALRGYPHSYEQYF. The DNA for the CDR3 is TGTGCCAGCAGCCAAGCCTTGAGAGGGTACCCCCACTCCTACGAGCAGTACTTC.